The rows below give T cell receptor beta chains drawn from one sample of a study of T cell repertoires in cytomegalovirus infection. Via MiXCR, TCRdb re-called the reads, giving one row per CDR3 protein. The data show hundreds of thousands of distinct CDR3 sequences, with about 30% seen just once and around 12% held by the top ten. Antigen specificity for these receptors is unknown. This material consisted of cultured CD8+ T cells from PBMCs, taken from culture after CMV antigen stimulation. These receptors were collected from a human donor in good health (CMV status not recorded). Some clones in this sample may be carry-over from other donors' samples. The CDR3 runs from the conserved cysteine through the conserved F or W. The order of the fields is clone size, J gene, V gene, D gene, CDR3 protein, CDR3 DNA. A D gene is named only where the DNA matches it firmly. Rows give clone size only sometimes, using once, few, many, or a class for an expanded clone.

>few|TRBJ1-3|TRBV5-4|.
CASSGDIANTIYF
TGTGCCAGCAGCGGGGACATAGCAAACACCATATATTTT
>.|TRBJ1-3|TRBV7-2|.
CASKQLTSGNTIYF
TGTGCCAGCAAACAGCTCACCTCTGGAAACACCATATATTTT
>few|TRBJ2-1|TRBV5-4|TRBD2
CASSPGLAGGQGFSYNEQFF
TGTGCCAGCAGCCCGGGACTAGCGGGGGGGCAGGGTTTCTCCTACAATGAGCAGTTCTTC
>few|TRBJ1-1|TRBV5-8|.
CASSFGFGTEAFF
TGTGCCAGCAGCTTCGGTTTTGGCACTGAAGCTTTCTTT
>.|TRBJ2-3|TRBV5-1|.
CASSWQNGPRGADTQYF
TGCGCCAGCAGCTGGCAGAACGGGCCGCGCGGGGCAGATACGCAGTATTTT
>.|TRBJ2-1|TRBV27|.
CASTGKGVVAWAEQFF
TGTGCCAGCACAGGGAAAGGGGTGGTCGCATGGGCTGAGCAGTTCTTC
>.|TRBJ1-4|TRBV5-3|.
CASSLGWGPDEKLFF
TGTGCCAGCAGCTTGGGCTGGGGGCCGGATGAAAAACTGTTTTTT
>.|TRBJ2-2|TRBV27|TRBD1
CASNSPGGGTGELFF
TGTGCCAGCAATTCTCCAGGGGGCGGGACCGGGGAGCTGTTTTTT
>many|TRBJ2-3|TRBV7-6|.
CASSLGETYTQYF
TGTGCCAGCAGCTTAGGAGAGACCTATACGCAGTATTTT
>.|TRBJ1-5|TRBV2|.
CASSGEGGQPQHF
TGTGCCAGCAGTGGTGAGGGAGGACAGCCCCAGCATTTT
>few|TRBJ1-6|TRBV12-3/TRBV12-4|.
CASSLDGSWNSPLHF
TGTGCCAGCAGTTTAGATGGGTCGTGGAATTCACCCCTCCACTTT
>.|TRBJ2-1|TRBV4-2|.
CASSQPGARYNEQFF
TGTGCCAGCAGCCAACCAGGGGCTCGCTACAATGAGCAGTTCTTC
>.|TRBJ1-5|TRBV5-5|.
CASMPVVGNQPQHF
TGTGCCAGCATGCCCGTTGTGGGCAATCAGCCCCAGCATTTT
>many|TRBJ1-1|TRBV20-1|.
CSALRHMNTEAFF
TGCAGTGCTCTCCGACACATGAACACTGAAGCTTTCTTT
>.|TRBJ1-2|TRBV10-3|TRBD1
CAISGGQGAGYTF
TGTGCCATCAGTGGGGGACAGGGGGCTGGCTACACCTTC
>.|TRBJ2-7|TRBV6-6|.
CASSLLSGSYEQYF
TGTGCCAGCAGTTTGCTCTCGGGGTCCTACGAGCAGTACTTC
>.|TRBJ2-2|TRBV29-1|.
CSVTVYTGELFF
TGCAGCGTCACAGTTTACACCGGGGAGCTGTTTTTT
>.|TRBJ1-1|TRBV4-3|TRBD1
CASSQRTGVNTEAFF
TGCGCCAGCAGCCAGCGGACAGGAGTGAACACTGAAGCTTTCTTT
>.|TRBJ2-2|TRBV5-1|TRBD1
CASSPAQGAQTGELFF
TGCGCCAGCAGTCCAGCCCAGGGGGCGCAAACCGGGGAGCTGTTTTTT
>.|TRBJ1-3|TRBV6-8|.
CASSYGRLEDTIYF
TGTGCCAGCAGTTACGGGCGGCTGGAAGACACCATATATTTT
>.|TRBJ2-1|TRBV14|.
CASSQDWPFEDNEQFF
TGTGCCAGCAGCCAAGATTGGCCCTTTGAGGACAATGAGCAGTTCTTC
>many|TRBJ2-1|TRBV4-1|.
CASSRTRTGYNEQFF
TGCGCCAGCAGTCGAACTCGGACTGGTTACAATGAGCAGTTCTTC
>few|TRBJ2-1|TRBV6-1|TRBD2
CASRDGTSSGNEQFF
TGTGCCAGCAGAGACGGGACTAGCAGTGGCAATGAGCAGTTCTTC
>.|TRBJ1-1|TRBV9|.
CASSGKIAFF
TGTGCCAGCAGCGGAAAAATAGCTTTCTTT
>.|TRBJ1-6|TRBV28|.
CASSPGQIYNSPLHF
TGTGCCAGCAGTCCTGGACAAATCTATAATTCACCCCTCCACTTT
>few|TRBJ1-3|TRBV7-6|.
CASSLAGSQPESGNTIYF
TGTGCCAGCAGCTTAGCAGGGAGTCAGCCTGAATCAGGAAACACCATATATTTT
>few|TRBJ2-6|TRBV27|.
CASSLSTGANVLTF
TGTGCCAGCAGTTTATCGACCGGGGCCAACGTCCTGACTTTC
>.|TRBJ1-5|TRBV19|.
CASSIRGQSNQPQHF
TGTGCCAGTAGTATACGAGGACAGAGCAATCAGCCCCAGCATTTT
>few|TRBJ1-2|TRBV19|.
CASSIDWTDYGYTF
TGTGCCAGTAGTATAGATTGGACAGACTATGGCTACACCTTC
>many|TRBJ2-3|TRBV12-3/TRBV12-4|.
CASSPALQGPQGTDTQYF
TGTGCCAGCAGCCCCGCGTTGCAGGGGCCGCAAGGCACAGATACGCAGTATTTT
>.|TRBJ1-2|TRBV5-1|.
CASSRTPGLNYGYTF
TGCGCCAGCAGCCGTACTCCGGGACTCAACTATGGCTACACCTTC
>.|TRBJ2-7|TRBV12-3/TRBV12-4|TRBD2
CASSFLVLASGETYEQHF
TGTGCCAGCAGTTTCTTGGTGCTGGCTAGCGGTGAAACCTACGAGCAGCACTTC
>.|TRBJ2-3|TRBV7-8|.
CASSLRVWGSGLITDTQYF
TGTGCCAGCAGCTTAAGGGTGTGGGGCTCAGGACTAATCACAGATACGCAGTATTTT
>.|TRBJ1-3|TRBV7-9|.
CASSSNGPEGGNTIYF
TGTGCCAGCAGCTCAAACGGACCCGAAGGTGGAAACACCATATATTTT
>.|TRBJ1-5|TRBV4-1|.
CASSQDKSQPQHF
TGCGCCAGCAGCCAAGATAAGTCGCAGCCCCAGCATTTT
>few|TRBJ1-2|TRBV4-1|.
CASSQEAADQYDGYTF
TGCGCCAGCAGCCAAGAAGCGGCAGACCAATATGATGGCTACACCTTC
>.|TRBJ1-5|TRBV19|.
CASSIARGRTQHF
TGTGCCAGTAGTATAGCTCGAGGGCGGACCCAGCATTTT
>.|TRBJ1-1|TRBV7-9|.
CASSPPTVADTEAFF
TGTGCCAGCAGCCCCCCCACGGTGGCGGACACTGAAGCTTTCTTT
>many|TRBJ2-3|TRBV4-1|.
CASSQGRGTDTQYF
TGCGCCAGCAGCCAAGGGAGAGGGACAGATACGCAGTATTTT
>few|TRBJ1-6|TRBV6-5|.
CASSYAGPASLSPLHF
TGTGCCAGCAGTTACGCAGGGCCCGCGTCCCTTTCACCCCTCCACTTT
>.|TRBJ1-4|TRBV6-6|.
CASSPPRPGRLLNEKLFF
TGTGCCAGCAGTCCACCGAGGCCTGGGCGGCTCCTTAATGAAAAACTGTTTTTT
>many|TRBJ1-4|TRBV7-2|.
CASSFRAPHEKLFF
TGTGCCAGCAGCTTCCGGGCCCCGCATGAAAAACTGTTTTTT
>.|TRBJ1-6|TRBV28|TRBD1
CASSLIRDSNSPLHF
TGTGCCAGCAGTTTAATCCGGGACAGCAATTCACCCCTCCACTTT
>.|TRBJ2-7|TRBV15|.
CATSRDKGSEQYF
TGTGCCACCAGCAGAGATAAAGGGTCCGAGCAGTACTTC
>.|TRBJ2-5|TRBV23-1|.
CASSQISGEETQYF
TGCGCCAGCAGTCAAATTTCAGGGGAAGAGACCCAGTACTTC
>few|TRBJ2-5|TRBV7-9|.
CASSASGEVQETQYF
TGTGCCAGCAGCGCCTCAGGGGAGGTCCAAGAGACCCAGTACTTC
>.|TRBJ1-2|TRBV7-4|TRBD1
CASTPGTEGGYTF
TGTGCCAGCACACCCGGGACAGAAGGCGGCTACACCTTC
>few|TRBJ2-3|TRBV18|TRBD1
CASSPPITDRDTDTQYF
TGTGCCAGCTCACCACCGATAACGGACAGGGACACAGATACGCAGTATTTT
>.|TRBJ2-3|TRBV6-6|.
CASSYLGELADTQYF
TGTGCCAGCAGTTATCTTGGGGAATTGGCAGATACGCAGTATTTT
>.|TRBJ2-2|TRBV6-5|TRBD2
CASSYGGGRTGELFF
TGTGCCAGCAGTTACGGGGGGGGGAGGACCGGGGAGCTGTTTTTT
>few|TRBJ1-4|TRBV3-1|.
CASSTPSGENEKLFF
TGTGCCAGCAGCACCCCGTCAGGGGAAAATGAAAAACTGTTTTTT
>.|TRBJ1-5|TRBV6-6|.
CVSSYTRGSQPQHF
TGTGTCAGCAGTTACACCAGGGGAAGTCAGCCCCAGCATTTT
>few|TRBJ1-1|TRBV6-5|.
CASRFTGLGTEAFF
TGTGCCAGCAGGTTTACAGGGTTGGGCACTGAAGCTTTCTTT
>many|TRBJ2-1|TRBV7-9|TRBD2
CASSLATSSEQFF
TGTGCCAGCAGCTTAGCGACTAGCTCTGAGCAGTTCTTC
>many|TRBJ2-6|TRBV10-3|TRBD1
CAISSSGQLVSGANVLTF
TGTGCCATCAGCTCCTCGGGACAGCTCGTGTCTGGGGCCAACGTCCTGACTTTC
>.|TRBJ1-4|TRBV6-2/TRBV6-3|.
CASIGGQGEKLFF
TGTGCCAGCATCGGCGGGCAGGGCGAAAAACTGTTTTTT
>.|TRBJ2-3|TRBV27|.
CASSPPGGLRQYF
TGTGCCAGCAGTCCCCCAGGGGGACTTCGGCAGTATTTT
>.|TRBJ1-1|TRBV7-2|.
CASSLAPEGTEAFF
TGTGCCAGCAGCTTAGCGCCGGAGGGTACTGAAGCTTTCTTT
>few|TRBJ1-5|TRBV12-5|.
CASGFYLSVRQPQHF
TGTGCTAGTGGTTTCTATCTGAGCGTCCGTCAGCCCCAGCATTTT
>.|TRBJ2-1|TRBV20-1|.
CSARAVGSSYNEQFF
TGCAGTGCTAGAGCGGTGGGGAGCTCCTACAATGAGCAGTTCTTC